This T cell receptor beta chain stems from a study of cytomegalovirus exposure and HLA in healthy donors. Study in general: One earlier analysis, a look at 180 million or so T cells, found roughly 120 million unique TCR beta sequences. Study-level findings and limits: Certain indistinguishable V segments, among them TRBV6-2 and TRBV6-3, were excluded. There were several of the most significant clusters that appeared linked to common viral pathogens in a later analysis.

The primer mix had 60 Vbeta and 13 Jbeta primers. Method: immunoSEQ multiplex PCR; TCRdb's copy keeps in-frame clones and lacks some. This table has 76,000 or so clones, about 69% appearing once. This clone was seen a single time. Its antigen is still unknown. V lost 3 bases and J 6 bases, leaving 18 bases between the germline ends. Germline V lookup: CDR1 SGHDT, CDR2 YYEEEE. CDR3 size: 16 residues. This TCR was sampled from a woman aged 40 to 50 in good health and CMV-seropositive. Sequencing was carried out using PBMCs. V is TRBV5-6 and J is TRBJ2-2, with D possibly TRBD2 on 6 matching bases. In nucleotides, the CDR3 is TGTGCCAGCAGCTGGAGGGACTGGAAAGGTCCCGGGGAGCTGTTTTTT. Protein: CASSWRDWKGPGELFF.